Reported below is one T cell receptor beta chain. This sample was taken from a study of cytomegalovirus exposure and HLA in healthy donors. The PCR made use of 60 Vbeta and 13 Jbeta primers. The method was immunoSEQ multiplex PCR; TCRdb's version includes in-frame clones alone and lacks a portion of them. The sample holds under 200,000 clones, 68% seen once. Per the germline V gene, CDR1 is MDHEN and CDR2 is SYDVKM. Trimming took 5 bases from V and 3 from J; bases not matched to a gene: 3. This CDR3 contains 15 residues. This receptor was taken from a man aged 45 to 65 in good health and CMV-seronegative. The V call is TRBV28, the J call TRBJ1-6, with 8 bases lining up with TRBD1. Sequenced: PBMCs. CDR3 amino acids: CASSPGQGYNSPLHF. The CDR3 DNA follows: TGTGCCAGCAGTCCCGGACAGGGCTATAATTCACCCCTCCACTTT.